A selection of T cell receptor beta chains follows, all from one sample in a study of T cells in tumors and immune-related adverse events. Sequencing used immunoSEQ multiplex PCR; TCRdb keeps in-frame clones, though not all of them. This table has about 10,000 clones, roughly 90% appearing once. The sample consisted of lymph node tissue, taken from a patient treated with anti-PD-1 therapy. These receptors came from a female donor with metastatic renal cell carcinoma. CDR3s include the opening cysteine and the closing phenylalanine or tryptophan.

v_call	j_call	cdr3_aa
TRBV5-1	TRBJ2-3	CASSGRTSGYTDTQYF
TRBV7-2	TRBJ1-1	CASSSRQGANTEAFF
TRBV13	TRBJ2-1	CASSLKRLVGDEQFF
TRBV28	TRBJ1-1	CASSPDDRLEAFF
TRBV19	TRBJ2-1	CASSIGPGDHEQFF
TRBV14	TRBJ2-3	CASSPWTSSRTDTQYF
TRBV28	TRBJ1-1	CASSPTITGGPEAFF
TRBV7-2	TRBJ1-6	CASSFWGSYNSPLHF
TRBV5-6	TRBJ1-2	CVSNLPGQYYGYTF
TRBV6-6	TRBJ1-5	CASSYPRPGSGQPQHF
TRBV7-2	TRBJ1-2	CASSLGLGVGYTF
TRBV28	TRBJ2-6	CASSDSGANVLTF
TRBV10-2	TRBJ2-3	CASRIEVAASTDTQYF
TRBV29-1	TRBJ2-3	CSVAPGTSGRAGSQYF
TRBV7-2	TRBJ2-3	CASSSSGGLTDTQYF
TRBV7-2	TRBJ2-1	CASSSSLAINEQFF
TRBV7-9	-	CASSLIDEQYF
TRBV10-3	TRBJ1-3	CAISDRAEETIYF
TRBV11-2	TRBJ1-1	CASSLVTLNTEAFF
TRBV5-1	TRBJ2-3	CASTPGGTGYTQYF
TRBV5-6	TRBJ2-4	CASSLRHDLAKNIQYF